These 10 T cell receptor beta chains were sequenced from one sample in a study of cytotoxic CD8 clonotypes in ibrutinib-treated CLL. The data were produced by immunoSEQ multiplex PCR, yet TCRdb's version contains in-frame clones alone and is incomplete. The sample has 100,000 or so clones; about 58% are singletons. Here the sequenced sample was PBMCs, taken after 24 months of ibrutinib treatment. These receptors were taken from a human donor with chronic lymphocytic leukemia.

This clone was counted a single time. V gene TRBV28 combines with J gene TRBJ1-5; 7 nucleotides line up with TRBD1. The CDR3 consists of 16 residues. Losses at the gene ends were 2 bases for V and 9 bases for J; bases not matched to a gene: 13. Germline CDR1 and CDR2: MDHEN and SYDVKM. The CDR3 region is CASSLTPGQIRRPQHF. CDR3 coding DNA: TGTGCCAGCAGTTTAACTCCGGGACAGATAAGGCGGCCCCAGCATTTT.

This chain joins TRBV10-3 and TRBJ2-7, with TRBD2 identical over 8 bases. In germline, CDR1 is ENHRY, CDR2 SYGVKD. Losses at the gene ends were 11 bases for V and 2 bases for J; bases not matched to a gene: 17. This CDR3 has 16 residues. The CDR3 nucleotides read TGTGCCTCATCGGAACGCGATCTCGGGGGGGCCTACGAGCAGTACTTC. Its protein product is CASSERDLGGAYEQYF.

The gene calls are TRBV12-5 and TRBJ1-3; no clear D. The CDR3 is made up of 14 amino acids. Germline V CDR1 and CDR2: LGHNT, FRNRAP. V lost 4 bases and J lost 0, with 7 bases in between. CDR3 sequence reads: CASGSTDSGNTIYF. The CDR3 DNA follows: TGTGCTAGTGGTTCGACCGACTCTGGAAACACCATATATTTT.

The chain couples TRBV2 to TRBJ2-2; no reliable D call. This CDR3 spans 11 amino acids. V gave up 10 bases and J gave up 5 bases, with 8 bases separating them. Germline V gene lookup returns CDR1 SNHLY and CDR2 FYNNEI. The chain's CDR3 is CATVGTGELFF. CDR3 coding DNA: TGTGCCACCGTTGGGACCGGGGAGCTGTTTTTT.

The CDR3 region has the DNA TGTGCCAGCAGCTCTCCCCTGGATTGGGCCTACGAGCAGTACTTC. It yields the protein CASSSPLDWAYEQYF. The V call is TRBV11-2, the J call TRBJ2-7; D is uncertain. From germline, CDR1 is SGHAT and CDR2 FQNNGV. V lost 4 bases, J lost 2 bases, and 15 bases lay in between. The CDR3 contains 15 residues.

In its sample, this clone was seen once. V is TRBV29-1 and J is TRBJ1-1; D gene uncertain. The germline V gene encodes CDR1 SQVTM and CDR2 ANQGSEA. V lost 7 bases to trimming and J lost 1 base, with 16 bases between them. This CDR3 is 14 amino acids long. The CDR3 region is CSALVRDRNTEAFF. In nucleotides, the CDR3 is TGCAGCGCACTGGTTCGAGACCGGAACACTGAAGCTTTCTTT.

The chain uses TRBV6-6 and TRBJ2-1; D uncertain. V was shortened by 7 bases and J by 9 bases, with 4 bases between the two germline ends. The CDR3 sequence is 9 residues long. Per germline, CDR1 MNHNY and CDR2 SVGAGI (reference sequence). CDR3 amino acids: CASTTEQFF. Here the CDR3 DNA reads TGTGCCAGCACCACTGAGCAGTTCTTC.

The table lists this clone with a few counts. The rearrangement links TRBV15 to TRBJ2-3; 8 nucleotides align to TRBD1. The CDR3 loop spans 17 amino acids. Germline CDR1 LNHNV, CDR2 YYDKDF (reference sequence). V was clipped by 0 bases and J by 4 bases; unmatched bases: 9. The CDR3 reads CATSRELRQGSADTQYF. CDR3 nucleotides: TGTGCCACCAGCAGAGAGTTGAGACAGGGGAGCGCAGATACGCAGTATTTT.

This clone was seen only once. This chain uses TRBV5-4 with TRBJ2-6, with TRBD2 identical over 8 bases. The CDR3 sequence is 16 residues long. The V gene's germline CDR1 is SGHNT and CDR2 YYREEE (reference sequence). J lost 0 bases, V lost 4 bases, and 3 bases had no gene match. DNA for the CDR3: TGTGCCAGCAGCCCCGGGACTAGCTCTGGGGCCAACGTCCTGACTTTC. Its protein product is CASSPGTSSGANVLTF. The complete variable domain, with remaining parts taken from reference TRBV5-4 and TRBJ2-6, reads ETGVTQSPTHLIKTRGQQVTLRCSSQSGHNTVSWYQQALGQGPQFIFQYYREEENGRGNFPPRFSGLQFPNYSSELNVNALELDDSALYLCASSPGTSSGANVLTFGAGSRLTVL.

This clone was counted a few times. The chain couples TRBV5-6 to TRBJ1-3, with D unresolved. Germline V lookup: CDR1 SGHDT, CDR2 YYEEEE. V was trimmed by 2 bases and J by 4 bases, leaving 10 bases between them. The CDR3 runs 14 residues. The CDR3 DNA reads as TGTGCCAGCAGCTTAATGGCAGTGGGAAACACCATATATTTT. Translating it yields CASSLMAVGNTIYF.